This TCR beta chain was profiled in a study of T cell responses to AZD1222 COVID-19 vaccine. The J segment lost 7 bases and the V segment lost 1 base, leaving 7 bases of the junction unmatched. The CDR3 is 15 amino acids. Germline CDR1 is SEHNR and CDR2 is FQNEAQ (reference sequence). The method was immunoSEQ multiplex PCR; TCRdb's version includes in-frame clones alone and lacks a portion of them. The sample has 150,000 to 200,000 clones; around 92% are singletons. This chain connects TRBV7-9 to TRBJ1-5, with 7 positions matching TRBD1. The source of this sequence is an adult in good health. Sequences were derived from peripheral blood, sampled on day 0 of AZD1222 vaccination. The CDR3, as DNA: TGTGCCAGCAGCTTAGGGACAGGTGGAGGACAGCCCCAGCATTTT. This gives the protein CASSLGTGGGQPQHF.